Reported below is one T cell receptor (beta chain). The sample belongs to a study of blood T cell repertoires in COVID-19. Across the study: PBMCs, B-cell-depleted T cells, or T cells provided the cDNA or gDNA that made up the material.

Seattle's enrolled individuals joined amid active infection and were then monitored longitudinally. Per the study methods: Researchers report that nucleated cell counts were estimated from reference gene primer amplification. TCRdb's copy holds only in-frame clones and misses some; the assay was immunoSEQ multiplex PCR. The D gene and trimming were derived from the DNA, and the V and J assignments and clone size from that table. The repertoire consists of 250,000 or so clones, with around nine tenths occurring once and the leading ten covering roughly 4.9%. The sample comprised peripheral blood. The TCR sequence derives from a woman aged 60-75 years with COVID-19, enrolled during active disease.

The CDR3 region has the DNA TGTGCCAGCAGTGGTCTTGTCCCCAGCAGGGCTTTCTTT. Protein: CASSGLVPSRAFF. The chain employs TRBV2 and TRBJ1-1, with no clear D. Germline V gene sequence: CDR1 SNHLY, CDR2 FYNNEI. V dropped 4 bases and J dropped 11 bases, with 17 bases sitting between them. This CDR3 spans 13 amino acids.